A selection of T cell receptor beta chains follows, all from one sample in a study of blood T cell repertoires in COVID-19. Assay used: immunoSEQ multiplex PCR; TCRdb lists only in-frame clones, some missing. The repertoire holds some 72,000 clones, with about 87% as singletons. Sequenced input: peripheral blood. The receptors shown here come from a man aged 45-60 years with active COVID-19. Both conserved end residues are part of each CDR3. D genes are given only for firm matches. The size field is filled for only some rows; it gives once, few, many or a size class.

j_call clone_size cdr3_length v_call d_call cdr3_nt cdr3_aa
TRBJ2-1 NA 15 TRBV5-1 TRBD2 TGCGCCACCTCGGGACTAGCGGGGGGGCATAATGAGCAGTTCTTC CATSGLAGGHNEQFF
TRBJ1-1 NA 16 TRBV4-3 NA TGCGCCAGCAGCCAAGATGTCCAGGGATCGAACACTGAAGCTTTCTTT CASSQDVQGSNTEAFF
TRBJ1-1 NA 17 TRBV18 TRBD1 TGTGCCAGCTCACCACGTGCAGGGGGCGTGAAGAACACTGAAGCTTTCTTT CASSPRAGGVKNTEAFF
TRBJ2-3 NA 17 TRBV10-3 TRBD1 TGTGCCATCAGCAGGGACAGGGGGCCCTCCAACGCAGATACGCAGTATTTT CAISRDRGPSNADTQYF
TRBJ2-7 NA 13 TRBV3-1/TRBV3-2 NA TGTGCCAGCAGCCAAGCGGGAACCTACGAGCAGTACTTC CASSQAGTYEQYF
TRBJ1-5 NA 13 TRBV5-6 NA TGTGCCAGCAGCTTACGAGGGATTCAGCCCCAGCATTTT CASSLRGIQPQHF
TRBJ1-2 NA 17 TRBV4-3 TRBD1 TGCGCCAGCAGCCAAGAAATGGGGGGCGGGACAGGGAATGGCTACACCTTC CASSQEMGGGTGNGYTF
TRBJ1-2 NA 13 TRBV5-1 NA TGCGCCAGCAGCTTGTCCCAAAACTATGGCTACACCTTC CASSLSQNYGYTF
TRBJ1-2 NA 14 TRBV5-1 NA TGCGCCAGCAGCCCAAGTCAGGGAGGTTATGGCTACACCTTC CASSPSQGGYGYTF
TRBJ1-3 few 15 TRBV28 NA TGTGCCAGCAGTTCAGGGACTAACTCTGGAAACACCATATATTTT CASSSGTNSGNTIYF
TRBJ2-1 NA 16 TRBV6-6 TRBD2 TGTGCCAGCAGTTCCCACCCGGAGCGGGGGATTACGGAGCAGTTCTTC CASSSHPERGITEQFF
TRBJ1-2 NA 14 TRBV6-6 NA TGTGCCAGCAGTTACCCTGTAGGTGGAGGTGGCTACACCTTC CASSYPVGGGGYTF
TRBJ2-7 NA 11 TRBV6-5 TRBD2 TGTGCCAGCAACTCGGGGGGCGAGCAGTACTTC CASNSGGEQYF
TRBJ1-5 NA 13 TRBV27 NA TGTGCCAGCGCGGAGGTACGATATCAGCCCCAGCATTTT CASAEVRYQPQHF
TRBJ1-2 NA 16 TRBV18 NA TGTGCCAGCTCACCACAGGGGTTACCGAATAACTATGGCTACACCTTC CASSPQGLPNNYGYTF
TRBJ2-7 NA 14 TRBV11-2 NA TGTGCCAGCAGCTTATTCGACAGAAACTACGAGCAGTACTTC CASSLFDRNYEQYF